These T cell receptor beta chains were read from a single sample in a study of neurological immune-mediated disorders. TCRdb reprocessed the 5' RACE reads via MiXCR and lists one record per CDR3 protein. The sample records 15,000 to 20,000 distinct CDR3 sequences, roughly a tenth being singletons. Sequences were obtained from CD8+ T cells from blood. The receptors derive from a woman between 50 and 59 years old in good health. The CDR3 runs from the conserved cysteine through the conserved F or W. Fields, in order: CDR3 protein, CDR3 DNA, clone size, D gene, V gene, J gene. D genes are given only for firm matches. Size is omitted from some rows. Given values are once, few, many or a class for expanded clones.

CDR3: CASGPRGAAYEQYF
DNA: TGTGCCAGCGGCCCACGGGGCGCGGCCTACGAGCAGTACTTC
size: many
D: .
V: TRBV27
J: TRBJ2-7

CDR3: CSVIGTVAGNTIYF
DNA: TGCAGCGTTATTGGGACAGTAGCTGGAAACACCATATATTTT
size: many
D: TRBD1
V: TRBV29-1
J: TRBJ1-3

CDR3: CASRGQGEDEQYF
DNA: TGTGCCAGCCGGGGGCAGGGGGAGGACGAGCAGTACTTC
size: many
D: .
V: TRBV12-3/TRBV12-4
J: TRBJ2-7

CDR3: CASSSGLLEQYF
DNA: TGTGCCAGCAGTTCTGGACTTCTAGAGCAGTACTTC
size: many
D: .
V: TRBV28
J: TRBJ2-7

CDR3: CSAGILGSSYEQYF
DNA: TGCAGCGCAGGGATCCTGGGCAGCTCCTACGAGCAGTACTTC
size: many
D: .
V: TRBV29-1
J: TRBJ2-7

CDR3: CASSEERGVYNEQFF
DNA: TGCGCCAGCAGTGAGGAGCGCGGGGTCTACAATGAGCAGTTCTTC
size: once
D: .
V: TRBV10-2
J: TRBJ2-1

CDR3: CSARGSADYYEQYF
DNA: TGCAGTGCTAGAGGGTCGGCGGACTACTACGAGCAGTACTTC
size: many
D: .
V: TRBV20-1
J: TRBJ2-7

CDR3: CASSLGGAKWGTDTQYF
DNA: TGTGCCAGCAGCTTAGGAGGAGCGAAATGGGGAACAGATACGCAGTATTTT
size: many
D: .
V: TRBV7-9
J: TRBJ2-3

CDR3: CSARGGQGPYEQYF
DNA: TGCAGTGCTAGAGGGGGACAGGGCCCCTACGAGCAGTACTTC
size: many
D: TRBD1
V: TRBV20-1
J: TRBJ2-7

CDR3: CAWNWRDPYEQYF
DNA: TGTGCCTGGAATTGGCGGGACCCCTACGAGCAGTACTTC
size: many
D: .
V: TRBV30
J: TRBJ2-7

CDR3: CSANDRNSNQPQHF
DNA: TGCAGTGCTAACGACAGGAATAGCAATCAGCCCCAGCATTTT
size: many
D: .
V: TRBV20-1
J: TRBJ1-5

CDR3: CASSSGGGRGRGNTIYF
DNA: TGTGCCAGCAGCTCCGGAGGGGGGAGGGGACGCGGAAACACCATATATTTT
size: .
D: .
V: TRBV7-9
J: TRBJ1-3